These 10 T cell receptor beta chains originate from one sample sequenced in a study of CD8 T cells in Susac syndrome. RNA amounts of about 0.5 to 1 ug underwent reverse transcription with random hexamers. TCRdb processed the immunoSEQ multiplex PCR reads anew with MiXCR; each CDR3 protein has one entry. The sample gives 100,000 to 150,000 distinct CDR3 sequences, about 93% of which show up once; more than 0.075% is in the top ten. The sequenced sample was CD4+ T cells from PBMCs. The receptors here all came from a human donor in good health.

The chain recombines TRBV7-8 with TRBJ2-7, with D tentatively TRBD1 or TRBD2 (5 bases each). Germline CDR1 is SGHVS and CDR2 is FQNEAQ. This CDR3 region has 14 residues. V shed 4 bases and J shed 0 bases, with 10 bases lying between them. The CDR3 loop is CASSSGPPSYEQYF. The DNA of the CDR3 is TGTGCCAGCAGCTCGGGGCCCCCCTCCTACGAGCAGTACTTC.

The chain couples TRBV30 to TRBJ1-1; D is undetermined. Germline CDR1 reads GTSNPN; CDR2 reads SVGIG (reference sequence). The CDR3 extends over 17 amino acids. The germline V and J ends were trimmed by 0 bases and 6 bases, with 23 bases remaining between them. In DNA, the CDR3 is TGTGCCTGGAGTGTAATCGCCCCTAGGATTCGAGGGCCTGAAGCTTTCTTT. This translates into CAWSVIAPRIRGPEAFF.

Comments on this clonotype: Germline and junction disagree at one end, which may indicate a read error. CDR3 sequence: CSVEGEGLGYTF. CDR3 DNA sequence: TGCAGCGTCGAAGGGGAGGGTCTAGGCTACACCTTC. The rearrangement uses TRBV29-1 and TRBJ1-2, with D tentatively TRBD1 (5 bases). The germline V gene has CDR1 SQVTM and CDR2 ANQGSEA. This CDR3 is 12 amino acids long.

This clonotype has just one count. The chain combines TRBV11-2 with TRBJ2-6, with 9 bases fitting TRBD2. Looked up from germline, CDR1 is SGHAT and CDR2 is FQNNGV. The CDR3 sequence is 20 residues long. After removal of 5 bases from V and 1 base from J, the junction contained 15 bases not matched to a gene. In nucleotides, the CDR3 is TGTGCCAGCAGCGCCACCATAGCGGGAGCTTGGGGGTCTGGGGCCAACGTCCTGACTTTC. This codes for CASSATIAGAWGSGANVLTF.

The V call is TRBV2, the J call TRBJ2-7; D gene ambiguous. This CDR3 spans 14 amino acids. Germline CDR1 SNHLY, CDR2 FYNNEI. The V gene lost 3 bases and the J gene lost 4 bases, with 13 bases spanning the gap. CDR3 in DNA: TGTGCCAGCAGTGAGTTTCGGGTAGGGTACGAGCAGTACTTC. Translating it yields CASSEFRVGYEQYF.

This chain joins TRBV6-5 and TRBJ1-2; the D is unclear. This CDR3 contains 14 residues. Germline V CDR1 and CDR2: MNHEY, SVGAGI. The V end was cut by 0 bases, the J end by 2 bases, with 7 bases between. CDR3 nucleotides: TGTGCCAGCAGTTACTCTCAGACGAACTATGGCTACACCTTC. This sequence encodes CASSYSQTNYGYTF.

V and J are TRBV7-2 and TRBJ1-2; TRBD1 is a possible D gene (5 bases). V lost 5 bases and J lost 4, with 14 bases in between. The CDR3 is 14 amino acids. CDR1 is SGHTA and CDR2 is FQGNSA in the germline V gene. CDR3 nucleotide sequence: TGTGCCAGCAGCCGGGGCGGGGGTGCCTATGGCTACACCTTC. Translated, it gives CASSRGGGAYGYTF. The variable domain in full, with the rest retrieved from reference TRBV7-2 and TRBJ1-2, is GAGVSQSPSNKVTEKGKDVELRCDPISGHTALYWYRQSLGQGLEFLIYFQGNSAPDKSGLPSDRFSAERTGGSVSTLTIQRTQQEDSAVYLCASSRGGGAYGYTFGSGTRLTVV.

The V call is TRBV29-1, the J call TRBJ1-4, with D unclear. The length of the CDR3 is 13 residues. Germline loops: CDR1 SQVTM, CDR2 ANQGSEA. Trimming took 7 bases from V and 4 from J, leaving 13 bases between them. DNA of the CDR3: TGCAGCGGACAAGGACGGATTAATGAAAAACTGTTTTTT. It encodes CSGQGRINEKLFF.

The gene calls are TRBV2 and TRBJ1-4; unclear D gene. The V gene lost 6 bases and the J gene lost 0 bases, with 11 bases spanning the gap. This CDR3 is 15 amino acids long. Germline CDR1 and CDR2: SNHLY and FYNNEI. CDR3 sequence reads: CASRLTASTNEKLFF. The CDR3 DNA sequence: TGTGCCAGCAGACTAACAGCCTCAACTAATGAAAAACTGTTTTTT. The full variable domain, completed using reference TRBV2 and TRBJ1-4, is EPEVTQTPSHQVTQMGQEVILRCVPISNHLYFYWYRQILGQKVEFLVSFYNNEISEKSEIFDDQFSVERPDGSNFTLKIRSTKLEDSAMYFCASRLTASTNEKLFFGSGTQLSVL.

The chain has TRBV5-1 and TRBJ2-1, with TRBD2 identical over 12 bases. Germline V gives CDR1 SGHRS, CDR2 YFSETQ. V was clipped by 9 bases and J by 5 bases; unmatched bases: 12. There are 16 residues in the CDR3. The CDR3 DNA is TGCGCCACCGCAATTCAACTAGCGGGAGGAAACAATGAGCAGTTCTTC. Translating it yields CATAIQLAGGNNEQFF.